Below, 19 T cell receptor beta chains from the same sample are listed, as sequenced in a study of blood T cell repertoires in COVID-19. Assay used: immunoSEQ multiplex PCR; TCRdb lists only in-frame clones, some missing. Found here are around 230,000 clones, around 90% of them singletons; the top ten hold around 7.2%. Sequenced input: peripheral blood. The receptors stem from a man between 60 and 75 years old who had recovered from COVID-19.

This chain connects TRBV27 to TRBJ1-6, with D possibly TRBD1 on 5 matching bases. This CDR3 spans 14 amino acids. The ends were cut back, 5 bases at V and 10 bases at J, with 15 bases in the middle. CDR1 is MNHEY and CDR2 is SMNVEV in the germline V gene (reference sequence). CDR3 sequence (DNA): TGTGCCAGCAGTCCCGAACAGGTGGTCTCACCCCTCCACTTT. This translates into CASSPEQVVSPLHF.

Note on this clone: Distinct nucleotide sequences in the sample also encode this CDR3. This sequence joins TRBV5-1 and TRBJ2-7, with TRBD1 matching 8 bases. CDR3 length: 14 residues. CDR1 is SGHRS, CDR2 YFSETQ, per germline. Trimming removed 0 bases from V and 3 bases from J; junction bases left unmatched: 2. The CDR3 loop is CASSLGDRSYEQYF. The CDR3 nucleotides are TGCGCCAGCAGCTTGGGGGACAGGAGCTACGAGCAGTACTTC. Full variable domain (remainder filled in from reference TRBV5-1 and TRBJ2-7): KAGVTQTPRYLIKTRGQQVTLSCSPISGHRSVSWYQQTPGQGLQFLFEYFSETQRNKGNFPGRFSGRQFSNSRSEMNVSTLELGDSALYLCASSLGDRSYEQYFGPGTRLTVT.

The chain combines TRBV5-4 with TRBJ2-1, with D tentatively TRBD1 (5 bases). CDR3 size: 12 residues. Trimming removed 1 base at V and 15 bases at J, with 14 bases between. The germline V gene has CDR1 SGHNT and CDR2 YYREEE (reference sequence). The CDR3 is CASSLNNRGLFF. CDR3 sequence (DNA): TGTGCCAGCAGCTTGAATAATAGGGGTTTGTTCTTC.

The chain has TRBV2 and TRBJ2-1; the match to TRBD1 covers 9 bases. The CDR3 has 14 residues. The germline V gene encodes CDR1 SNHLY and CDR2 FYNNEI. The trim removed 6 bases at V and 7 bases at J, leaving 7 bases unmatched. CDR3 bases: TGTGCCAGCAGATCCGGGACAGGGAATAATGAGCAGTTCTTC. Its translation is CASRSGTGNNEQFF.

The chain carries TRBV10-1 and TRBJ1-1; 9 nucleotides agree with TRBD1. V lost 8 bases to trimming and J lost 4 bases; unmatched junction nucleotides: 8. The length of the CDR3 is 14 residues. CDR1 WNHNN and CDR2 SYGVQD come from the germline V gene (reference sequence). CDR3 in DNA: TGCGCCAGCTTACAGGGGGCAACTAGCACTGAAGCTTTCTTT. This sequence encodes CASLQGATSTEAFF.

V is TRBV6-5 and J is TRBJ2-7, with 8 bases fitting TRBD1. This CDR3 is built from 15 residues. CDR1 is MNHEY and CDR2 is SVGAGI in the germline V gene. Losses at the gene ends were 5 bases for V and 7 bases for J; bases not matched to a gene: 13. DNA for the CDR3: TGTGCCAGCAGTAGACAGGGGCCCTATGGTCGTGAGCAGTACGTC. It encodes CASSRQGPYGREQYV.

The V call is TRBV7-8, the J call TRBJ1-5; D remains unclear. Germline lookup yields CDR1 SGHVS and CDR2 FQNEAQ. This CDR3 contains 14 residues. V lost 0 bases and J 4 bases, leaving 7 bases between the germline ends. The CDR3, as DNA: TGTGCCAGCAGCTTAGCGGTTAGTAATCAGCCCCAGCATTTT. Residues: CASSLAVSNQPQHF. Complete variable domain (other parts from reference TRBV7-8 and TRBJ1-5): GAGVSQSPRYKVAKRGQDVALRCDPISGHVSLFWYQQALGQGPEFLTYFQNEAQLDKSGLPSDRFFAERPEGSVSTLKIQRTQQEDSAVYLCASSLAVSNQPQHFGDGTRLSIL.

V gene TRBV6-5 combines with J gene TRBJ1-1, with a tentative D call TRBD1 (6 bases). The CDR3 loop spans 14 amino acids. The germline V gene has CDR1 MNHEY and CDR2 SVGAGI. Trimming left V 6 bases short and J 3 bases short, with 14 bases between. The CDR3 region is CASSRLQGDTEAFF. In DNA, the CDR3 is TGTGCCAGCAGCCGCCTACAGGGCGACACTGAAGCTTTCTTT.

The chain joins TRBV19 to TRBJ1-4; D gene ambiguous. V lost 5 bases and J 0 bases, leaving 10 bases between the germline ends. CDR3 length: 15 amino acids. Per the germline V gene, CDR1 is LNHDA and CDR2 is SQIVND (reference sequence). The CDR3 DNA reads TGTGCCAGTAGTCCTGGAGGGACAACTAATGAAAAACTGTTTTTT. As protein: CASSPGGTTNEKLFF.

V gene TRBV6-6 combines with J gene TRBJ1-4; D gene uncertain. CDR1 and CDR2 (germline): MNHNY, SVGAGI (reference sequence). V gave up 3 bases and J gave up 4 bases, with 9 bases separating them. This CDR3 comprises 14 residues. CDR3 nucleotides: TGTGCCAGCAGTTATTATGAGGGTAATGAAAAACTGTTTTTT. Translating gives CASSYYEGNEKLFF.

The chain has TRBV4-2 and TRBJ2-2; TRBD2 might be the D (7 bases). The CDR3 contains 18 residues. V was pared by 0 bases and J by 2 bases, with 16 bases between. Germline-derived CDR1 and CDR2 are LGHNA and YNFKEQ. The CDR3 spells CASSQELSGGVNTGELFF. CDR3 nucleotide sequence: TGTGCCAGCAGCCAAGAGTTGTCGGGGGGCGTAAACACCGGGGAGCTGTTTTTT.

This rearrangement joins TRBV4-2 to TRBJ2-1, with 12 bases lining up with TRBD1. The CDR3 extends over 17 amino acids. Per germline, CDR1 LGHNA and CDR2 YNFKEQ. With 4 bases clipped from V and 7 bases from J, the junction kept 11 bases outside the gene matches. Written as DNA, the CDR3 is TGTGCCAGCAGCCCCCGGGGGGGACAGGGGGCGCGAAATGAGCAGTTCTTC. Translated: CASSPRGGQGARNEQFF.

V gene TRBV6-5 combines with J gene TRBJ1-1; D remains ambiguous. The CDR3 sequence is 13 residues long. V was pared by 7 bases and J by 5 bases, with 14 bases between. Germline V gene lookup returns CDR1 MNHEY and CDR2 SVGAGI. The CDR3 loop reads CASTRQKVTEAFF. The CDR3 bases are TGTGCCAGCACGCGACAAAAAGTAACTGAAGCTTTCTTT.

The V call is TRBV4-2, the J call TRBJ2-1; 16 nucleotides agree with TRBD2. This CDR3 is 18 amino acids long. Per germline, CDR1 LGHNA and CDR2 YNFKEQ. V lost 2 bases and J lost 2; bases outside the gene matches: 3. Written as DNA, the CDR3 is TGTGCCAGCAGCCAATACGGGACTAGCGGGGGGGCCTACAATGAGCAGTTCTTC. Translating gives CASSQYGTSGGAYNEQFF.

The chain joins TRBV28 to TRBJ2-1, with 10 nucleotides matching TRBD1. In germline, CDR1 is MDHEN, CDR2 SYDVKM. This CDR3 is built from 15 residues. With 7 bases clipped from V and 6 bases from J, the junction kept 9 bases outside the gene matches. This chain's CDR3 is CASTRGGQGSNEQFF. The CDR3 DNA sequence: TGTGCCAGCACCCGGGGGGGACAGGGGTCCAATGAGCAGTTCTTC.

The rearrangement uses TRBV13 and TRBJ2-3; TRBD1 is a possible D gene (6 bases). This CDR3 comprises 14 residues. CDR1 and CDR2 (germline): PRHDT, FYEKMQ (reference sequence). The ends were cut back, 5 bases at V and 1 base at J, with 10 bases in the middle. Written as DNA, the CDR3 is TGTGCCAGCAGCCCCCGGACAGGCACAGATACGCAGTATTTT. Its translation is CASSPRTGTDTQYF.

The chain joins TRBV6-5 to TRBJ2-1; unclear D gene. V was shortened by 5 bases and J by 4 bases, with 3 bases between the two germline ends. The germline V gene has CDR1 MNHEY and CDR2 SVGAGI. This CDR3 comprises 11 residues. CDR3 sequence: CASSTYNEQFF. The DNA for the CDR3 is TGTGCCAGCAGTACTTACAATGAGCAGTTCTTC.

In DNA form, the CDR3 reads TGTGCCAGCAGCCGATCCACTAGCGGGGGCTGGGATACGCAGTATTTT. Its protein is CASSRSTSGGWDTQYF. The chain has TRBV3-1 (or the pseudogene TRBV3-2) and TRBJ2-3; 11 positions agree with TRBD2. J gave up 6 bases and V 4 bases, and 9 bases lay outside the gene matches. CDR1 and CDR2 from the germline V gene are LGHDT and YNNKEL (reference sequence). CDR3 length: 16 residues.

This clone came up a few times. V usage is TRBV25-1 and J usage is TRBJ1-2; D ambiguous. CDR1 and CDR2 (germline): MGHDK, SYGVNS. The V and J ends lost 7 bases and 3 bases respectively, with 12 bases between them. The CDR3 length is 13 residues. The CDR3 DNA follows: TGTGCCAGCAACAAACCCGGGGACTATGGCTACACCTTC. It translates to CASNKPGDYGYTF.